A selection of T cell receptor beta chains follows, all from one sample in a study of blood T cell repertoires in COVID-19. The data were produced by immunoSEQ multiplex PCR, yet TCRdb's version contains in-frame clones alone and is incomplete. The data hold roughly 110,000 clones, with approximately 80% observed a single time. The specimen sequenced was peripheral blood. These receptors came from a woman between 65 and 79 years old with acute or convalescent COVID-19. CDR3s include the opening cysteine and the closing phenylalanine or tryptophan. A D gene is named only where the DNA matches it firmly. Clone size appears in some rows only: once, few, many, or a class for an expanded clone.

d_call,clone_size,v_call,j_call,cdr3_aa,cdr3_nt
-,-,TRBV6-2/TRBV6-3,TRBJ1-2,CASSGGENRIYGYTF,TGTGCCAGCAGTGGGGGGGAAAACAGAATCTATGGCTACACCTTC
-,-,TRBV21-1,TRBJ2-7,CASSASDWRSSYEQYF,TGTGCCAGCAGCGCCTCGGACTGGCGAAGCTCCTACGAGCAGTACTTC
TRBD2,-,TRBV10-3,TRBJ2-5,CAISESRGMETQYF,TGTGCCATCAGTGAGTCGCGGGGGATGGAGACCCAGTACTTC
TRBD2,-,TRBV30,TRBJ2-3,CALRSSGSTDTQYF,TGTGCCTTACGCTCTAGCGGGAGCACAGATACGCAGTATTTT
TRBD2,-,TRBV6-5,TRBJ2-1,CASQGLAGDDEQFF,TGTGCCAGCCAGGGGCTAGCGGGAGACGATGAGCAGTTCTTC
-,-,TRBV6-5,TRBJ1-2,CASRREAGNYGYTF,TGTGCCAGCAGGCGAGAGGCTGGAAACTATGGCTACACCTTC
-,-,TRBV27,TRBJ2-1,CASSLVGRSYNEQFF,TGTGCCAGCAGTTTAGTGGGTCGGAGCTACAATGAGCAGTTCTTC
-,-,TRBV6-5,TRBJ1-2,CASSYSSAGYGYTF,TGTGCCAGCAGTTACTCGAGCGCAGGGTATGGCTACACCTTC
TRBD1,few,TRBV6-6,TRBJ2-1,CASSSGGRYNEQFF,TGTGCCAGCAGTTCAGGGGGAAGGTACAATGAGCAGTTCTTC
-,-,TRBV19,TRBJ1-6,CASSIEPSGSPLHF,TGTGCCAGTAGTATAGAGCCATCGGGATCACCCCTCCACTTT
-,once,TRBV6-5,TRBJ1-2,CASTRTGSRYGYTF,TGTGCCAGCACTCGTACAGGGAGCCGTTATGGCTACACCTTC
TRBD1,-,TRBV2,TRBJ2-7,CASSDPQGNEQYF,TGTGCCAGCAGTGACCCACAGGGGAACGAGCAGTACTTC
TRBD1,-,TRBV3-1/TRBV3-2,TRBJ1-2,CASSYVDRGDGYTF,TGTGCCAGCAGCTACGTGGACAGGGGGGATGGCTACACCTTC
-,-,TRBV5-5,TRBJ2-3,CASSFQGGTDTQYF,TGTGCCAGCAGCTTCCAAGGGGGAACAGATACGCAGTATTTT
-,-,TRBV6-1,TRBJ1-4,CASSEADGPLLRGKLFF,TGTGCCAGCAGTGAAGCTGATGGACCGCTGTTAAGGGGAAAACTGTTTTTT
TRBD1,-,TRBV2,TRBJ2-1,CASTFGTGIANEQFF,TGTGCCAGCACATTCGGGACAGGGATCGCCAATGAGCAGTTCTTC
-,few,TRBV5-1,TRBJ1-2,CASSLEPGRLQGYTF,TGCGCCAGCAGCTTGGAGCCAGGGCGGCTACAAGGCTACACCTTC
TRBD2,-,TRBV15,TRBJ2-1,CATSRVAAGHNEQFF,TGTGCCACCAGCAGAGTGGCAGCGGGGCACAATGAGCAGTTCTTC
TRBD1,-,TRBV29-1,TRBJ2-5,CSARQGAGETQYF,TGCAGCGCTAGACAGGGGGCAGGAGAGACCCAGTACTTC
-,-,TRBV29-1,TRBJ2-5,CSVDSPGLQETQYF,TGCAGCGTTGACTCGCCAGGGCTCCAAGAGACCCAGTACTTC
-,-,TRBV6-5,TRBJ1-1,CASSRGTLNTEAFF,TGTGCCAGCAGCCGGGGAACCTTGAACACTGAAGCTTTCTTT
TRBD1,-,TRBV10-3,TRBJ1-3,CAISARGSSGNTIYF,TGTGCCATCAGCGCCAGGGGGAGCTCTGGAAACACCATATATTTT
-,few,TRBV5-1,TRBJ2-1,CASSFLTGEEQFF,TGCGCCAGCAGCTTCCTAACGGGAGAAGAGCAGTTCTTC
-,-,TRBV10-3,TRBJ2-5,CAISGWRQQETQYF,TGTGCCATCAGTGGATGGAGGCAGCAAGAGACCCAGTACTTC
-,-,TRBV25-1,TRBJ2-3,CASSGPGDTQYF,TGTGCCAGCAGTGGCCCAGGAGATACGCAGTATTTT
TRBD1,-,TRBV10-2,TRBJ2-7,CASSERGAGGYYEQYF,TGCGCCAGCAGTGAGAGAGGGGCAGGGGGCTACTACGAGCAGTACTTC
-,few,TRBV6-1,TRBJ1-1,CASSDLLGLNTEAFF,TGTGCCAGCAGTGATCTGTTGGGCTTGAACACTGAAGCTTTCTTT
-,-,TRBV6-2/TRBV6-3,TRBJ1-1,CASSYEAGLAEAFF,TGTGCCAGCAGTTACGAGGCAGGGCTGGCTGAAGCTTTCTTT
TRBD2,-,TRBV30,TRBJ2-1,CAWSPFTSGQNNEQFF,TGTGCCTGGAGTCCCTTCACTAGCGGCCAAAACAATGAGCAGTTCTTC
TRBD1,-,TRBV6-5,TRBJ2-1,CASRGTGRIIEQFF,TGTGCCAGCAGGGGGACAGGGAGAATCATTGAGCAGTTCTTC
-,-,TRBV7-6,TRBJ2-2,CASSLRGGAGELFF,TGTGCCAGCAGTTTACGAGGAGGGGCCGGGGAGCTGTTTTTT
-,-,TRBV14,TRBJ2-5,CASSLRFQETQYF,TGTGCCAGCAGCCTCCGGTTCCAAGAGACCCAGTACTTC
-,-,TRBV5-4,TRBJ1-6,CASSLAGDYSPLHF,TGTGCCAGCAGCTTGGCAGGGGATTATTCACCCCTCCACTTT
TRBD1,-,TRBV5-1,TRBJ1-1,CASTPRGMNTEAFF,TGCGCCAGCACCCCCAGGGGGATGAACACTGAAGCTTTCTTT
-,-,TRBV10-3,TRBJ2-3,CATHVGGTTDTQYF,TGTGCCACCCACGTAGGCGGGACCACAGATACGCAGTATTTT
-,-,TRBV6-2/TRBV6-3,TRBJ2-7,CASSSTGPSPQQYF,TGTGCCAGCAGTTCCACCGGTCCGTCACCCCAGCAGTACTTC
-,-,TRBV5-6,TRBJ1-1,CASSLPQVNTEAFF,TGTGCCAGCAGCTTACCACAGGTGAACACTGAAGCTTTCTTT
-,-,TRBV5-6,TRBJ1-1,CASSLNRNTEAFF,TGTGCCAGCAGCCTCAACAGGAACACTGAAGCTTTCTTT
TRBD1,-,TRBV6-5,TRBJ1-1,CASIMGQGYTEAFF,TGTGCCAGCATTATGGGACAGGGGTACACTGAAGCTTTCTTT
TRBD1,-,TRBV10-3,TRBJ1-2,CAISGGQGYGYTF,TGTGCCATCAGTGGGGGACAGGGGTATGGCTACACCTTC
-,-,TRBV7-9,TRBJ2-1,CASSQVGGTPQFF,TGTGCCAGCAGCCAAGTGGGCGGGACGCCCCAGTTCTTC
TRBD2,-,TRBV19,TRBJ2-7,CASSNRGGEQYF,TGTGCCAGTAGTAACCGGGGGGGCGAGCAGTACTTC
-,-,TRBV11-2,TRBJ2-3,CASSDRQEITDTQYF,TGTGCCAGCAGCGACAGACAGGAGATCACAGATACGCAGTATTTT
-,-,TRBV21-1,TRBJ2-3,CASTPGLADTDTQYF,TGTGCCAGCACCCCGGGACTAGCGGACACAGATACGCAGTATTTT
-,few,TRBV7-6,TRBJ1-1,CASSFTGNTEAFF,TGTGCCAGCAGCTTTACCGGGAACACTGAAGCTTTCTTT
-,-,TRBV29-1,TRBJ1-2,CSVEVTSTANGYTF,TGCAGCGTTGAAGTGACTTCAACGGCAAATGGCTACACCTTC
-,-,TRBV2,TRBJ1-6,CASSLRAPGDSPLHF,TGTGCCAGCAGTCTCCGGGCACCAGGGGATTCACCCCTCCACTTT
-,-,TRBV14,TRBJ1-2,CASRLENRFYGYTF,TGTGCCAGCAGGTTAGAGAATAGATTTTATGGCTACACCTTC